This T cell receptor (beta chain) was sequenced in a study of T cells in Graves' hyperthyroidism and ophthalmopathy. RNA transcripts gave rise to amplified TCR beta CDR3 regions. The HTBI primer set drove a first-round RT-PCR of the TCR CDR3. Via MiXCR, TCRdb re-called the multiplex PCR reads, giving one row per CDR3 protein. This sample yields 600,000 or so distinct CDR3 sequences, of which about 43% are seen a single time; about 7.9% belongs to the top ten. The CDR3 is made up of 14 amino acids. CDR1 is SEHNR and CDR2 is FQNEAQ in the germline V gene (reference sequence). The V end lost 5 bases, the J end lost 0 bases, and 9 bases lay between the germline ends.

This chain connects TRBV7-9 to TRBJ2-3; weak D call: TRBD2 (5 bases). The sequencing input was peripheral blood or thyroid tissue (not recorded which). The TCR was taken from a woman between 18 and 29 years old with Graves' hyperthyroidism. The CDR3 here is CASSTRTSTDTQYF. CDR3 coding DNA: TGTGCCAGCAGCACCCGGACTAGCACAGATACGCAGTATTTT.